This TCR beta chain was captured in a study of Ad26.COV2.S vaccination and SARS-CoV-2 variants (dated by TCRdb to the early 2020s). Regarding the complete study: Vaccine-arm donors came from COV1001, a multicentre, randomized, double-blind, placebo-controlled phase I-IIa trial of Ad26.COV2.S in healthy adults. Trial participants were randomized into five groups of five, in which low-dose or high-dose Ad26.COV2.S was given once or twice, or placebo was given on both occasions. Ad26.COV2.S was administered intramuscularly at 5 x 10^10 or 1 x 10^11 viral particles, either as a single shot or as two shots given 56 days apart. Sequencing of the TCRbeta repertoire served to evaluate the specificity and breadth of SARS-CoV-2-reactive T cell receptors following Ad26.COV2.S vaccination. Investigators did not know the trial group allocation while performing experiments and assessing outcomes. A total of around 32 samples were included in the TCR-sequenced set, comprising roughly 19 Ad26.COV2.S vaccine recipients, 5 placebo recipients and 8 SARS-CoV-2 convalescent individuals.

TCRbeta CDR3 regions were sequenced with the immunoSEQ Assay. After extraction, genomic DNA underwent amplification by bias-controlled multiplex PCR, followed by high-throughput sequencing. The authors' analysis ran thus. To quantify the absolute abundance of every unique TCRbeta CDR3 region, sequences were collapsed and filtered. Usable DNA was measured by amplifying reference genes present in all nucleated cells, and TCRbeta template counts were normalized to that usable DNA to estimate T cell fraction. Repertoire TCRs were annotated as SARS-CoV-2-specific by exact matching of V gene, CDR3 amino acid sequence and J gene to a known reactive TCR set. MIRA supplied the reference SARS-CoV-2 TCR set, which was filtered for enrichment in COVID-19-positive ImmuneCODE repertoires so that public or cross-reactive TCRs were removed. Using the MIRA antigens, annotated TCRs were further analysed by specific ORF or by position within an ORF. Breadth was defined as annotated unique rearrangements over total unique productive rearrangements; depth was the summed frequency of those rearrangements. Two-sided Wilcoxon rank-sum tests were used to compare TCR breadth between groups. The immuneACCESS repertoire file appears here via TCRdb, limited to in-frame rearrangements. These files lack a portion of the clones; in checked studies, under half of the deficit traces to unresolved V genes, and the cause of the others is not known. That table is the source of V, J and clone size, and D and trimming were worked out from the DNA. In all, the sample holds around 450,000 clones, and more than 75% of those were seen once. Of the sample, 3.6% is held by the ten largest clones.

To note about this clone: The antigen this receptor binds is unknown. No much larger clonotype is one base removed from it; base qualities were not supplied.

Broader findings and caveats from the paper: Vaccine and placebo recipients had comparable non-spike TCR breadth, which fits with the vaccine containing only spike. Compared with placebo recipients, Ad26.COV2.S recipients showed higher spike-specific TCR breadth (P = 0.0014). The authors noted that total T cell responses may have been underestimated by the TCR breadth and depth analyses. The study lacked the statistical power to compare responses across vaccine doses or regimens. Substantial breadth of spike-specific CD8+ and CD4+ T cell responses was reported after vaccination.

V is cut by 0 bases and J by 3 bases, and the space between the germline ends is 11 bases. The CDR1 and CDR2 encoded by the germline V gene (reference sequence) are MNHNY and SVGAGI. Reading from cysteine to phenylalanine, the CDR3 counts 15 amino acids. The entry retains the CDR3 DNA only, 45 bases that are in frame from base 1. The sample's treatment or condition, from its label and the paper: some 19 received Ad26.COV2.S at low or high dose, single or two shots; about 5 received placebo; per-sample allocation not given. Repertoires of vaccine and placebo recipients were sequenced from samples collected on day 63 after the first injection. Cohort 1b enrolled 25 or so adults aged 18-55 years at a single site in Boston, USA, between 29 July and 7 August 2020. As a vaccine, Ad26.COV2.S was a replication-incompetent adenovirus type 26 vector that expressed a prefusion-stabilized SARS-CoV-2 spike protein derived from the original Wuhan strain.

This specimen consisted of peripheral blood, obtained in a trial of Ad26.COV2.S vaccine versus placebo. This receptor was obtained from a person between 18 and 65 years old who received the Ad26.COV2.S COVID-19 vaccine or a placebo. This chain joins TRBV6-6 to TRBJ2-5, and perhaps TRBD2 as D gene, on 6 matching bases. The CDR3 sequence is CASSYSGGGEETQYF. At the DNA level, the sequence is TGTGCCAGCAGTTACTCGGGTGGAGGGGAAGAGACCCAGTACTTC.